These T cell receptor beta chains were read from a single sample in a study of blood T cell repertoires in COVID-19. Assay: immunoSEQ multiplex PCR; the TCRdb copy retains only in-frame clones and omits some. The sample holds tens of thousands of clones, about 80% seen once. Sequencing was performed on peripheral blood. Receptor source: a woman between 70 and 85 years old with acute or convalescent COVID-19. CDR3s include the opening cysteine and the closing phenylalanine or tryptophan. The D gene is left open where the match is weak. Some rows have no size entry. The others give once, few or many, or a class for an expanded clone.

size,D,V,J,CDR3,DNA
few,TRBD2,TRBV7-2,TRBJ2-5,CASSPGLAAYQETQYF,TGTGCCAGCAGCCCGGGACTAGCGGCCTACCAAGAGACCCAGTACTTC
-,-,TRBV5-6,TRBJ2-4,CASSKVDTRLAKNIQYF,TGTGCCAGCAGCAAAGTAGACACCAGGCTAGCCAAAAACATTCAGTACTTC
few,TRBD1,TRBV7-3,TRBJ1-2,CASSVDRGGYTF,TGTGCCAGCAGCGTGGACAGGGGTGGCTACACCTTC
-,TRBD1,TRBV5-1,TRBJ1-3,CASSLGDRGLSGNTIYF,TGCGCCAGCAGCTTGGGAGACAGGGGCCTATCTGGAAACACCATATATTTT
-,TRBD2,TRBV2,TRBJ2-1,CASSPTSGGFGNEQFF,TGTGCCAGCAGCCCGACTAGCGGGGGTTTTGGCAATGAGCAGTTCTTC
-,-,TRBV19,TRBJ1-2,CASSSRMRGLNYGYTF,TGTGCCAGTAGTAGTAGGATGCGGGGCCTAAACTATGGCTACACCTTC
few,TRBD2,TRBV20-1,TRBJ2-7,CSAGTSGEQYF,TGCAGTGCTGGGACTAGCGGGGAGCAGTACTTC
-,-,TRBV11-2,TRBJ1-1,CASSLVSRPGVAFF,TGTGCCAGCAGCTTAGTAAGCAGGCCGGGGGTAGCTTTCTTT
-,TRBD1,TRBV5-6,TRBJ1-6,CASRERGTGVSPLHF,TGTGCCAGCAGGGAACGGGGGACAGGAGTTTCACCCCTCCACTTT
few,-,TRBV12-5,TRBJ1-1,CASAGREAFF,TGTGCCAGCGCGGGGAGGGAAGCTTTCTTT
-,-,TRBV14,TRBJ2-3,CASSRTAVADTQYF,TGTGCCAGCAGCCGGACAGCAGTGGCAGATACGCAGTATTTT
-,-,TRBV27,TRBJ2-7,CASFLGGEQYF,TGTGCCAGCTTCCTCGGGGGCGAGCAGTACTTC
few,-,TRBV6-5,TRBJ1-1,CASTSGRMAFF,TGTGCCAGCACCTCGGGGAGGATGGCTTTCTTT
-,TRBD1,TRBV19,TRBJ2-5,CASDPGTGRTQYF,TGTGCCAGTGATCCCGGGACAGGGCGGACCCAGTACTTC
few,-,TRBV5-6,TRBJ1-2,CASSLAADVGGSLRGYTF,TGTGCCAGCAGCTTGGCCGCAGACGTCGGGGGGAGTCTAAGGGGCTACACCTTC
-,TRBD1,TRBV7-3,TRBJ2-5,CASSAGTGVVETQYF,TGTGCCAGCAGCGCCGGGACAGGGGTTGTAGAGACCCAGTACTTC
-,TRBD2,TRBV5-1,TRBJ2-3,CASSPGLAGGIGDTQYF,TGCGCCAGCAGCCCTGGACTAGCGGGGGGAATAGGGGATACGCAGTATTTT
once,TRBD2,TRBV3-1/TRBV3-2,TRBJ2-7,CASSHLSGGASYEQYF,TGTGCCAGCAGCCACCTGAGCGGGGGTGCTTCCTACGAGCAGTACTTC
-,-,TRBV2,TRBJ1-2,CASSELSYGYTF,TGTGCCAGCAGTGAACTGTCCTATGGCTACACCTTC
few,TRBD1,TRBV29-1,TRBJ2-7,CSVEGQRQGNYEQYF,TGCAGCGTTGAAGGCCAGCGACAGGGAAACTACGAGCAGTACTTC
-,TRBD1,TRBV11-2,TRBJ1-1,CASSPTPSRDVFRGAFF,TGTGCCAGCAGCCCTACGCCGTCCCGGGACGTGTTCAGGGGGGCTTTCTTT
few,-,TRBV2,TRBJ1-1,CASNDRQTNTEAFF,TGTGCCAGCAATGACAGACAGACGAACACTGAAGCTTTCTTT
-,TRBD2,TRBV7-9,TRBJ2-7,CASSGLGYEQYF,TGTGCCAGCAGCGGACTAGGGTACGAGCAGTACTTC
-,-,TRBV5-1,TRBJ1-2,CASSPGLLHGGSNYGYTF,TGCGCCAGCAGCCCAGGACTTCTTCATGGCGGATCTAACTATGGCTACACCTTC
-,TRBD1,TRBV28,TRBJ1-4,CASSLLGTGVNEKLFF,TGTGCCAGCAGTTTATTAGGGACAGGGGTTAATGAAAAACTGTTTTTT
few,-,TRBV3-1/TRBV3-2,TRBJ2-5,CASSQDGGGETQYF,TGTGCCAGCAGCCAAGATGGTGGGGGGGAGACCCAGTACTTC
-,-,TRBV19,TRBJ2-1,CASSSAARASNEQFF,TGTGCCAGTAGTTCGGCAGCGAGGGCCTCCAATGAGCAGTTCTTC
-,TRBD1,TRBV6-5,TRBJ2-7,CASRPSTGHYEQYF,TGTGCCAGCAGACCTTCGACAGGGCACTACGAGCAGTACTTC
many,TRBD2,TRBV6-5,TRBJ2-1,CASGTSGTVEQFF,TGTGCCAGCGGGACTAGCGGGACGGTTGAGCAGTTCTTC
-,-,TRBV5-1,TRBJ1-2,CASSPETGYYGYTF,TGCGCCAGCAGCCCCGAGACAGGTTACTATGGCTACACCTTC
once,-,TRBV7-8,TRBJ2-1,CASSSQYNEQFF,TGTGCCAGCAGCTCCCAGTACAATGAGCAGTTCTTC
few,TRBD1,TRBV11-2,TRBJ2-1,CASSLDLRQGGGQFF,TGTGCCAGCAGCTTAGATTTGAGACAGGGGGGCGGGCAGTTCTTC
-,-,TRBV27,TRBJ1-2,CASSLGGTYGYTF,TGTGCCAGCAGCTTGGGGGGGACCTATGGCTACACCTTC
-,-,TRBV6-6,TRBJ2-1,CASSYPFGGDNEQFF,TGTGCCAGCAGTTACCCCTTCGGAGGGGACAATGAGCAGTTCTTC
-,-,TRBV10-3,TRBJ2-1,CAISGTADEQFF,TGTGCCATCAGTGGCACAGCGGATGAGCAGTTCTTC
-,TRBD1,TRBV6-1,TRBJ1-5,CASSASGQGALGNQPQHF,TGTGCCAGCAGTGCCTCGGGACAGGGGGCTTTGGGCAATCAGCCCCAGCATTTT